The source of this T cell receptor beta chain is a study of coeliac disease. In germline, CDR1 is LNHDA, CDR2 SQIVND (reference sequence). The CDR3 extends over 14 amino acids. V lost 6 bases, J lost 0 bases, and 9 bases lay in between. This table comes from immunoSEQ multiplex PCR, and its TCRdb copy is limited to in-frame clones, with some not included. The table has 5,100 or so clones, roughly 71% seen once; the top ten hold approximately 14%. The clonotype was recovered from a middle-aged woman. The sequencing sample was made of lymphocytes from the gut lamina propria. V and J are TRBV19 and TRBJ2-1; maybe TRBD2 (6 bases). The CDR3 loop reads CASSRLGSYNEQFF. CDR3 DNA sequence: TGTGCCAGTAGCCGACTAGGCTCCTACAATGAGCAGTTCTTC.